This T cell receptor beta chain is drawn from a study of CD8+ T cells in alopecia areata. RNA extraction was followed by reverse transcription into cDNA, which acted as the sequencing template. Only in-frame clones appear in the TCRdb table, and some are missing; sequencing was by immunoSEQ multiplex PCR. The profile shows about 110,000 clones, under 60% of them singletons. V was cut by 5 bases and J by 6 bases, with 15 bases left in between. The CDR3 contains 14 residues. Germline loops: CDR1 SEHNR, CDR2 FQNEAQ (reference sequence). V usage is TRBV7-9 and J usage is TRBJ2-3; D remains ambiguous. Sequenced material: NKG2D-low CD8+ T cells sorted from blood. This receptor was taken from a human donor with alopecia areata. In DNA form, the CDR3 reads TGTGCCAGCAGCCCCCCGGTACAGTGGGATACGCAGTATTTT. It is translated as CASSPPVQWDTQYF. The full variable domain, in which reference TRBV7-9 and TRBJ2-3 provide the parts outside the CDR3, is DTGVSQNPRHKITKRGQNVTFRCDPISEHNRLYWYRQTLGQGPEFLTYFQNEAQLEKSRLLSDRFSAERPKGSFSTLEIQRTEQGDSAMYLCASSPPVQWDTQYFGPGTRLTVL.